The T cell receptor beta chain described here comes from a study of molecular identifiers for immune sequencing clone quantification (dated by TCRdb to 2016 to 2019). Regarding the research as a whole: In a replicate experiment, RNA from roughly 20,000 or 100,000 naive CD8 T cells was split into five aliquots, four of which were sequenced. This methods study used CD8 T cells to benchmark TCR RNA copy counting and molecular-identifier clustering-based TCR repertoire sequencing (MIDCIRS).

The CDR3 runs 14 amino acids, cysteine and phenylalanine included. Only CDR3 DNA remains: 42 bases, in frame from the first base. CDR1 and CDR2, per the germline V gene (reference sequence), are MNHEY and SMNVEV. V sheds 1 base and J sheds 3 bases, leaving 7 bases between their ends. Details on this clonotype: Its antigen has not been determined. No clone much larger than this one lies a single base away; base qualities are absent.

Results the study describes overall, beyond this receptor: About 2.9 recovered TCR RNA copies per cell were obtained by modeling, versus approximately 10 by digital PCR, implying a capture efficiency of 25% to 30%. Spiked-in Jurkat TCR RNA equal to a single cell's worth was reported to be detectable even within 1,100,000 naive CD8 T cells. When barcode sub-clustering was not used, chimeric consensus sequences inflated TCR diversity, with chimeras reaching as high as 47%. Identical TCR molecules sharing a barcode could cause highly expanded clone sizes to be underestimated. In CMV-specific effector cells, clones with more than 20 RNA copies contained over 98% of molecules, whereas in naive cells such clones contained under 1% of molecules. The naive libraries included spiked-in Jurkat TCR RNA (fewer than eleven copies' worth), and this RNA is not part of the donor repertoire.

Libraries were built with PCR. The data were produced on an Illumina HiSeq 4000. Bulk TCR libraries were made following a previously described method, with the TCR primers given in Table S5. The Qiagen AllPrep DNA/RNA kit was used to purify total RNA. Reads from multiple sequencing runs of the same library were pooled before analysis. The original pipeline was this. Reads were retained only if an exact TCR constant sequence was present, and the retained reads were trimmed to 150 nt and grouped according to their 12-nt molecular barcodes. Reads inside each barcode group were sub-clustered using a 15% Levenshtein threshold, and a quality-weighted consensus sequence was constructed for each RNA molecule. Non-functional sequences were filtered out, along with any lower-count sequence sitting one edit away from another sequence. On the basis of fitting two negative binomial distributions, barcode sub-clusters with fewer than 20% of the maximum read count were discarded. In TCRdb, the public reads were trimmed at Q25 with fastp and aligned with MiXCR, with productive beta chains retained. Each CDR3 protein appears once, grouped with its most common genes and DNA. The V and J calls reflect TCRdb's pipeline rather than the authors' work. For this sample there are hundreds of thousands of distinct CDR3 sequences; nearly 20% appear just once. Of the sample, 0.85% falls within the top ten clones.

Naive CD8 T cell libraries were made from approximately 20,000 to 1,000,000 sorted cells using 10%, 30% or 50% of purified RNA. Naive CD8 T cells were FACS-sorted as CD8+CD4-CCR7+CD45RA+ on a BD FACSAria II into RLT Plus buffer. Detection sensitivity was tested by spiking Jurkat RNA equal to about eleven TCR copies' worth into samples containing about 17,000-1,000,000 naive CD8 T cells. CD8 T cells were enriched with RosetteSep CD8+ T Cell Enrichment Cocktail and Ficoll-Paque, followed by ACK red cell lysis. The source is a human donor in good health. Some libraries in this study had Jurkat cell RNA spiked in. This chain is built from TRBV27 and TRBJ2-1, with no confidently assigned D gene. Sequenced: naive CD8+ T cells from blood, with Jurkat cell RNA spiked in. This sample's cell subset or site label indicates: FACS-sorted CD8+CD4-CCR7+CD45RA+ naive T cells. The sequenced DNA is TGTGCCAGCAGTTTATATCCAGGCTACAATGAGCAGTTCTTC. Translated, this is CASSLYPGYNEQFF.